This T cell receptor beta chain was recovered during a study of T cell clones after liver transplantation. The germline V gene encodes CDR1 MDHEN and CDR2 SYDVKM. The CDR3 consists of 16 residues. V lost 1 base to trimming and J lost 4 bases; unmatched junction nucleotides: 7. Profiling relied on immunoSEQ multiplex PCR, and the TCRdb table lists in-frame clones only, not all of them. The table lists around 71,000 clones, under 90% of them singletons. The sample consisted of CD4+ T cells from blood, taken 12 months after liver transplant. The clonotype originates from a human patient who received a liver transplant. Some T cells may have come from the graft donor. The chain couples TRBV28 to TRBJ1-3; 7 nucleotides line up with TRBD1. In DNA form, the CDR3 reads TGTGCCAGCAGTTTATTTACAGGGGCGAGCGGAAACACCATATATTTT. Translated: CASSLFTGASGNTIYF.